The next 7 T cell receptor beta chains were all read from a single sample in a study of identical twins. TCRdb re-called the 5' RACE reads through MiXCR, storing one row per CDR3 protein. The repertoire holds around 670,000 distinct CDR3 sequences, with roughly 6% as singletons. Source material: naive T cells sorted from blood. The receptors were gathered from a man aged 18 to 30 in good health.

This clonotype was recorded many times. The chain is built from TRBV6-1 and TRBJ2-7; D possibly corresponds to TRBD2 (6 bases). Germline CDR1 and CDR2: MNHNS and SASEGT. This CDR3 region has 14 residues. Trimming stripped 10 bases from V and 1 base from J, with 17 bases between. The CDR3 here is CATLPSVRSYEQYF. As DNA, the CDR3 is TGTGCCACCCTACCTAGCGTCCGATCCTACGAGCAGTACTTC.

The chain couples TRBV5-4 to TRBJ2-5; D perhaps matches TRBD2 (5 bases). The CDR3 is made up of 11 amino acids. V was pared by 2 bases and J by 7 bases, with 6 bases between. Germline CDR1 is SGHNT and CDR2 is YYREEE (reference sequence). CDR3 protein: CASSFEGTQYF. CDR3 nucleotides: TGTGCCAGCAGCTTCGAGGGGACCCAGTACTTC. Drawing the rest from reference TRBV5-4 and TRBJ2-5, the complete variable domain is ETGVTQSPTHLIKTRGQQVTLRCSSQSGHNTVSWYQQALGQGPQFIFQYYREEENGRGNFPPRFSGLQFPNYSSELNVNALELDDSALYLCASSFEGTQYFGPGTRLLVL.

Ten or more counts support this clonotype. V gene TRBV9 combines with J gene TRBJ2-5; 11 bases align to TRBD2. Losses at the gene ends were 4 bases for V and 5 bases for J; bases not matched to a gene: 4. Germline V gene sequence: CDR1 SGDLS, CDR2 YYNGEE. CDR3 size: 14 residues. In DNA, the CDR3 is TGTGCCAGCAGCCCTCGACTAGCGGGGGAGACCCAGTACTTC. Translation gives CASSPRLAGETQYF. Full variable domain (remainder filled in from reference TRBV9 and TRBJ2-5): DSGVTQTPKHLITATGQRVTLRCSPRSGDLSVYWYQQSLDQGLQFLIQYYNGEERAKGNILERFSAQQFPDLHSELNLSSLELGDSALYFCASSPRLAGETQYFGPGTRLLVL.

There are many counts of this clonotype. This chain links TRBV20-1 with TRBJ1-1, with D unresolved. Germline values: CDR1 DFQATT, CDR2 SNEGSKA (reference sequence). V lost 5 bases to trimming and J lost 10 bases, with 20 bases between them. The CDR3 runs 13 residues. The CDR3 nucleotides are TGCAGTGCTCGTCTAGTGGGCTATCCTGGAGCTTTCTTT. Translating it yields CSARLVGYPGAFF.

At least ten counts were recorded for this clonotype. CDR3 protein: CSVEGQGPETQYF. The DNA for the CDR3 is TGCAGCGTTGAAGGACAGGGGCCCGAGACCCAGTACTTC. This chain uses TRBV29-1 with TRBJ2-5, with 8 bases identical to TRBD1. CDR3 size: 13 residues. V dropped 1 base and J dropped 5; count of bases not matched to a gene: 3. Germline assignment: CDR1 SQVTM and CDR2 ANQGSEA.

The V call is TRBV25-1, the J call TRBJ1-2; D is uncertain. The V and J ends lost 3 bases and 4 bases respectively, with 3 bases between them. The CDR3 spans 11 residues. Germline CDR1 MGHDK, CDR2 SYGVNS. CDR3 DNA sequence: TGTGCCAGCAGTGAGACCTATGGCTACACCTTC. It is translated as CASSETYGYTF.

This chain connects TRBV2 to TRBJ2-7; D gene unclear. Germline V lookup: CDR1 SNHLY, CDR2 FYNNEI. The CDR3 is 12 amino acids. V lost 11 bases and J lost 2, with 13 bases in between. The CDR3 nucleotides read TGTGCCCAAAGTGGCACCGCCTACGAGCAGTACTTC. Translated, it gives CAQSGTAYEQYF.